This T cell receptor (beta chain) was retrieved from a study of CD8 T cells in Susac syndrome. This clonotype was counted a few times. RNA in amounts of roughly 0.45 to 1 ug was reverse transcribed with random hexamers. Amplification of TCR beta CDR3 spanned 54 Vbeta and 13 Jbeta via immunoSEQ multiplex PCR. From the immunoSEQ multiplex PCR reads, TCRdb called clonotypes with MiXCR, one entry per CDR3 protein. Seen here are some 130,000 distinct CDR3 sequences, 95% observed once, and the top ten hold around 0.2%. TCR beta from blood CD8+ and CD4+ T cells was sequenced. Patients with Susac syndrome fulfilled recently defined diagnostic criteria for definite or probable disease. TEMRA cells were FACS-enriched, and CD8+ and CD4+ T cells were isolated negatively. Germline lookup yields CDR1 PRHDT and CDR2 FYEKMQ (reference sequence). The CDR3 length is 13 residues. V was pared by 6 bases and J by 3 bases, with 4 bases of the junction left unmatched.

The sequenced sample consisted of CD8+ T cells from PBMCs. The clonotype originates from a human donor with Susac syndrome. V usage is TRBV13 and J usage is TRBJ2-7, with TRBD2 matching 8 bases. CDR3 coding DNA: TGTGCCAGCAGTGCCGGGACTAGCTACGAGCAGTACTTC. This translates into CASSAGTSYEQYF. Filled out from reference TRBV13 and TRBJ2-7, the complete variable domain reads AAGVIQSPRHLIKEKRETATLKCYPIPRHDTVYWYQQGPGQDPQFLISFYEKMQSDKGSIPDRFSAQQFSDYHSELNMSSLELGDSALYFCASSAGTSYEQYFGPGTRLTVT.